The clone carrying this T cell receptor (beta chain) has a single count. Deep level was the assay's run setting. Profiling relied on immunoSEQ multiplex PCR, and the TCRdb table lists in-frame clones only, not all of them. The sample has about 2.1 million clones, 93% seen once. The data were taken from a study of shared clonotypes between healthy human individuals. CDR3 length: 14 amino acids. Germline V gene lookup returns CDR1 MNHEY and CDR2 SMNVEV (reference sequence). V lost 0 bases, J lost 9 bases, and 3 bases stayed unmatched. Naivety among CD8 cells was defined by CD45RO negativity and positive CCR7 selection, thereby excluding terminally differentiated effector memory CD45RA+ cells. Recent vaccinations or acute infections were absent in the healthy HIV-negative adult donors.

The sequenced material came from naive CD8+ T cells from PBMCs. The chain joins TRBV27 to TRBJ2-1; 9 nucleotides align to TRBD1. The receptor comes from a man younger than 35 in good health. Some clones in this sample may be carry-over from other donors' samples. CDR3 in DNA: TGTGCCAGCAGTTTATCGGGACAGGGTGTTGAGCAGTTCTTC. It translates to CASSLSGQGVEQFF.